This TCR beta chain emerged from a study of T-cell memory formation after mild COVID-19 (dated by TCRdb to about 2021). Broadly, across the study: TCR sequence clusters from the two donors were largely donor specific. In two donors, T-cell clones that expanded and contracted after mild COVID-19 were tracked by sequencing TCRalpha and TCRbeta repertoires over time. The cohort comprised two young, previously healthy adult volunteers, one female and one male.

Sequencing instrument: Illumina NovaSeq 6000. Using 5'RACE with constant-segment primers, TCRalpha and TCRbeta cDNA libraries were constructed, with sample barcodes and unique molecular identifiers added in the process. Trizol reagent was used to extract RNA from every sample. Library amplification was performed in two PCR steps, and a second sample barcode and Illumina TruSeq adapters were introduced in the second step. Sequencing of the libraries was done on an Illumina NovaSeq, producing 2 x 150 bp paired-end reads. The study's own analysis went as follows. With migec v1.2.7, reads were demultiplexed and then collapsed into UMI-guided consensus sequences. Using mixcr v2.1.11, UMI consensuses were aligned to TRA and TRB V and J templates and then assembled into clonotypes. Expanded or contracted clonotypes were those called significant by both edgeR and NoisET, with noise models trained on biological replicates. For edgeR calls, the cutoffs were a false discovery rate-adjusted p below 0.01 and a log2 fold-change threshold of 1. As an exploratory analysis of dynamics, max-normalized trajectories of the 1000 most abundant clonotypes were examined by PCA with hierarchical clustering. Separately sequenced CD4+ and CD8+ repertoires were used to assign the CD4 or CD8 phenotype of responding clones. TCRdb's own reprocessing of the public reads used fastp at Q25 and MiXCR and kept productive beta chains. CDR3 protein sequences are deduplicated, and each keeps its most common genes and DNA. TCRdb assigned the V and J calls; the authors' analysis was not used. Recorded for this sample are about 270,000 distinct CDR3 sequences; roughly 15% of them occurred a single time. The ten largest clones represent under 2.5% of the sample.

PBMCs were isolated by Ficoll-Paque density gradient centrifugation. General study outcomes and caveats: Some responding clones were found in pre-infection memory, which suggests that pre-existing cross-reactive memory T cells took part in the SARS-CoV-2 response. Contracting CD4+ clones appeared mostly in the CM and EM memory subsets, whereas CD8+ clones were enriched in EMRA. The study included only two mild cases, and larger cohorts that include severe cases with pre-infection samples were judged to be necessary. Balanced CD4/CD8 phenotypes were observed for clones contracting from day 15 to 85, whereas a bias towards CD4+ was observed for a second wave of clones expanding from day 15 to 37. SARS-CoV-2 specificity of the second-wave clones peaking on day 37 was not confirmed.

As concerns this clonotype: Its antigen has not been determined. The sample holds no much larger clone one base away, and base qualities are not on file.

The sample taken for sequencing was PBMCs or a T cell subset sorted from them (not recorded which). The receptor was isolated from an adult woman who had mild COVID-19 (a few samples of this study predate the infection). The sample titles of this study are shuffled in the database, so cell type and time point are left out; the donor was told from shared clones.

The DNA reads as follows: TGTGCCAGCAGCCCATGGGGACTAGCGGGGGCCGAGCAGTACTTC. It specifies CASSPWGLAGAEQYF. Recombination joined TRBV6-2 or TRBV6-3 with TRBJ2-7, and 14 junctional nucleotides match TRBD2. Looking up the germline V gene yields CDR1 MNHEY and CDR2 SVGEGT. The V end gives up 6 bases and the J end 6 bases, leaving 7 bases in the junction not matched to a gene. The CDR3 starts with the cysteine, ends with the phenylalanine, and has 15 residues. Only the CDR3 region is kept as DNA, spanning 45 bases read in frame from base 1.